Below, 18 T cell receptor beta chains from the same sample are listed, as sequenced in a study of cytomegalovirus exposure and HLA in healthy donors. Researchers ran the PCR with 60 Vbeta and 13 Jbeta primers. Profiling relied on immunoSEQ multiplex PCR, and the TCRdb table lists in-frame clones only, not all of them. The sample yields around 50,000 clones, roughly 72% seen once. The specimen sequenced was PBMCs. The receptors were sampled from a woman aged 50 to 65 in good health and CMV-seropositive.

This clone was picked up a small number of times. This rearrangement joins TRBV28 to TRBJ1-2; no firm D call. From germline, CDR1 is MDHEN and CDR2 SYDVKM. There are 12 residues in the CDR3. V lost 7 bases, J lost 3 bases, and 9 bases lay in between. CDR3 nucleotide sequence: TGTGCCAGCAAGGAGGGTCACTATGGCTACACCTTC. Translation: CASKEGHYGYTF.

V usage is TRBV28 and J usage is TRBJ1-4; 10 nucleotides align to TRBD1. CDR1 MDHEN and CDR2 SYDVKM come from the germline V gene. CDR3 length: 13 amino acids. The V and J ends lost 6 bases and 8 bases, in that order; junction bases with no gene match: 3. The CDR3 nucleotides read TGTGCCAGCAGACGACAGGGGGCAGAAAAACTGTTTTTT. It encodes CASRRQGAEKLFF.

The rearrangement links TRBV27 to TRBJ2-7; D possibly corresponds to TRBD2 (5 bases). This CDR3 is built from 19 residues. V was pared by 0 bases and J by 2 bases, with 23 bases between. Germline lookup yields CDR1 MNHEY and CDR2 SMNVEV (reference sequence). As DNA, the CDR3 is TGTGCCAGCAGTTTATCGAGCCTAGCTGGAAGAGGTAGGGCCTACGAGCAGTACTTC. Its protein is CASSLSSLAGRGRAYEQYF.

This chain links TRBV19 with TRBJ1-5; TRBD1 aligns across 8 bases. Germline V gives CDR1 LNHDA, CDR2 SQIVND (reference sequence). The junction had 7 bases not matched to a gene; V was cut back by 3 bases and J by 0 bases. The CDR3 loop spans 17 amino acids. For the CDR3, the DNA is TGTGCCAGTAGTATCGGGGGGACAGGCTTTAGCAATCAGCCCCAGCATTTT. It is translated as CASSIGGTGFSNQPQHF.

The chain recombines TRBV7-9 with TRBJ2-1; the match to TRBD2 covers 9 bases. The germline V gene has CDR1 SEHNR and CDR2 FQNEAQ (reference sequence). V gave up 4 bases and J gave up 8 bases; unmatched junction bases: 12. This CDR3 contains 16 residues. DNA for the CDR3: TGTGCCAGCAGCTCGTCCGGGGGACTAGCCGTCTATGAGCAGTTCTTC. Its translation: CASSSSGGLAVYEQFF.

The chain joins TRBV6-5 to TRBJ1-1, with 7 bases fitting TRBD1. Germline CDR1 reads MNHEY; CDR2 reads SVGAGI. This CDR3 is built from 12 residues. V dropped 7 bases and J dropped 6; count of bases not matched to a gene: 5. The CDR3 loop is CASNDRAAEAFF. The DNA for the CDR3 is TGTGCCAGCAATGACAGGGCCGCTGAAGCTTTCTTT.

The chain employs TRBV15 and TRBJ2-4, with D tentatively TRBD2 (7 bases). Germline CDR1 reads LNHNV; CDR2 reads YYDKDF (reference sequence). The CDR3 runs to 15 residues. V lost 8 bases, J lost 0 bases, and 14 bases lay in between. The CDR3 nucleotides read TGTGCCACCGAGGGGGAGGGACTAGCCAAAAACATTCAGTACTTC. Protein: CATEGEGLAKNIQYF. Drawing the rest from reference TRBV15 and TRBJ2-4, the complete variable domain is DAMVIQNPRYQVTQFGKPVTLSCSQTLNHNVMYWYQQKSSQAPKLLFHYYDKDFNNEADTPDNFQSRRPNTSFCFLDIRSPGLGDTAMYLCATEGEGLAKNIQYFGAGTRLSVL.

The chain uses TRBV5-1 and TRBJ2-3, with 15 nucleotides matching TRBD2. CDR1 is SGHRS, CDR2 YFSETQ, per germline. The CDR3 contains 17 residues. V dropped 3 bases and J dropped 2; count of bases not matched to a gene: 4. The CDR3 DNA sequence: TGCGCCAGCAGCTGGACTAGCGGGGGGGCCTACACAGATACGCAGTATTTT. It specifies CASSWTSGGAYTDTQYF. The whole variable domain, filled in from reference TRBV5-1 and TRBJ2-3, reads KAGVTQTPRYLIKTRGQQVTLSCSPISGHRSVSWYQQTPGQGLQFLFEYFSETQRNKGNFPGRFSGRQFSNSRSEMNVSTLELGDSALYLCASSWTSGGAYTDTQYFGPGTRLTVL.

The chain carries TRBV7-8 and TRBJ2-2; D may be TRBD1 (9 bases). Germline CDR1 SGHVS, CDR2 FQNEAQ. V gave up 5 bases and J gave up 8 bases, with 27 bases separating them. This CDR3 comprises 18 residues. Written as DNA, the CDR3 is TGTGCCAGCAGCCGACAGCGGGGGTGGGACAGGGAAGGAGGGGAGCTGTTTTTT. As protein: CASSRQRGWDREGGELFF.

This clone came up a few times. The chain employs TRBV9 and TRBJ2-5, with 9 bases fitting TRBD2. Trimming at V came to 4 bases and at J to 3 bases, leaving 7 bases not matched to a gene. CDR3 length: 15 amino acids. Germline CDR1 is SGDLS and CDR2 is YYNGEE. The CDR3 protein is CASSLSAGGEETQYF. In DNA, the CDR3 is TGTGCCAGCAGCCTTTCAGCGGGGGGTGAAGAGACCCAGTACTTC.

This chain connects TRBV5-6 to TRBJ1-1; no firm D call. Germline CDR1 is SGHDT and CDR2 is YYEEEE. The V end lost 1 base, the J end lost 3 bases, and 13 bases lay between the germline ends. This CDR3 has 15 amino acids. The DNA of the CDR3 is TGTGCCAGCAGCTTGTTCCAGGATAGGTACACTGAAGCTTTCTTT. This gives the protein CASSLFQDRYTEAFF.

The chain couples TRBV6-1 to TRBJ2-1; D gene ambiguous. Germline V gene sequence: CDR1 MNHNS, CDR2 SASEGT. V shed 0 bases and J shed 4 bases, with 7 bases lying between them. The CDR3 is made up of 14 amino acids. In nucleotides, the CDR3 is TGTGCCAGCAGTGAAGCGTATGCGTACAATGAGCAGTTCTTC. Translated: CASSEAYAYNEQFF.

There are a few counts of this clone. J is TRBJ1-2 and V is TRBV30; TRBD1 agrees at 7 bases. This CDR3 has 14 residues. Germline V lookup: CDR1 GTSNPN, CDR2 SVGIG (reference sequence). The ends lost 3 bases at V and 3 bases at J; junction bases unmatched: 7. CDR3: CAWRTRDSYYGYTF. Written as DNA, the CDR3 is TGTGCCTGGAGAACGAGGGACAGCTACTATGGCTACACCTTC.

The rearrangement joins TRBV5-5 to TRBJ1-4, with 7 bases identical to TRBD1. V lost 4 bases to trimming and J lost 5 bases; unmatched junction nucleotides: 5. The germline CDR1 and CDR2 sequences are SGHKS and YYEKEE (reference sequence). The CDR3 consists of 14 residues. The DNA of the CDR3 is TGTGCCAGCAGCCAGGGGGACGGAAATGAAAAACTGTTTTTT. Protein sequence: CASSQGDGNEKLFF.

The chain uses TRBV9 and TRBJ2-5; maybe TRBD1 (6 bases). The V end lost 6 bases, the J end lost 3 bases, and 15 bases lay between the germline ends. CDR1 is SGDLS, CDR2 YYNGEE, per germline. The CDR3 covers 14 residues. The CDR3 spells CASNRANREETQYF. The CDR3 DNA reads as TGTGCCAGCAATAGGGCTAACAGGGAAGAGACCCAGTACTTC.

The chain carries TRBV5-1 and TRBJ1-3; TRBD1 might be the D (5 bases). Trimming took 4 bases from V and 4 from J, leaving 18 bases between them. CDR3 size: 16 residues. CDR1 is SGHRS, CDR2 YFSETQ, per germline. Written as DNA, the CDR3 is TGCGCCAGCAGCGAACAAGATACAGGTCCGGGAAACACCATATATTTT. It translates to CASSEQDTGPGNTIYF.

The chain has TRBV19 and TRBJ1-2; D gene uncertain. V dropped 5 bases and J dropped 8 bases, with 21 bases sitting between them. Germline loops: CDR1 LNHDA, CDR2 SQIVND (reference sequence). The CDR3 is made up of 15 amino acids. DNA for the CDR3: TGTGCCAGTAGTCCCCGGATCACCTCGGGAAGCGGCTACACCTTC. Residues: CASSPRITSGSGYTF.

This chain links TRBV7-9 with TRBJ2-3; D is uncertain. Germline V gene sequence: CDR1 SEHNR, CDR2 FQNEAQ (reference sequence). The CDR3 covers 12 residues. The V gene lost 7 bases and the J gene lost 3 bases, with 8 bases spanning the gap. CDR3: CASTSRTDTQYF. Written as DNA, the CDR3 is TGTGCCAGCACTTCACGGACAGATACGCAGTATTTT.